This T cell receptor (beta chain) appears in the sequencing data of a study of T cells in Graves' hyperthyroidism and ophthalmopathy. Points from the study as a whole: Most thyroid clonotypes expanded above 0.001 appeared in blood too.

Of note for this clonotype: Its target is unknown.

Isolation of PBMCs was performed on 8.5 to 10 ml fresh peripheral blood. CDR1 and CDR2 (germline): SNHLY, FYNNEI. V was trimmed by 9 bases and J by 4 bases, leaving 13 bases between them. CDR3 length: 13 residues. The CDR3 regions of TCR beta were amplified from RNA transcripts. An initial round of RT-PCR targeting the TCR CDR3 relied on the HTBI primer set. TCRdb re-derived calls from the multiplex PCR reads in MiXCR, one entry per CDR3 protein. The sample has around 400,000 distinct CDR3 sequences, about 15% seen once. The origin of this receptor is a woman aged 18-29 years with Graves' hyperthyroidism that later progressed to Graves' ophthalmopathy. The sample was blood. The chain combines TRBV2 with TRBJ1-3; D might be TRBD1 (6 bases). In DNA, the CDR3 is TGTGCCAGAATGGACAGAGACGGAAACACCATATATTTT. Translating it yields CARMDRDGNTIYF.